Listed here is a single TCR beta chain. Its antigen is undetermined. Germline V lookup: CDR1 MNHNY, CDR2 SVGAGI (reference sequence). V was trimmed by 6 bases and J by 1 base, leaving 13 bases between them. The CDR3 consists of 14 residues. It was with a sample-barcoded 5' primer and a J-beta primer mix that a second PCR of roughly 6 to 12 cycles was run. In TCRdb, the 5' RACE reads were re-called with MiXCR into one record per CDR3 protein. The table records about 290,000 distinct CDR3 sequences, 25% to 30% of them present only once. This sample is part of a study of blood T cells in healthy people across ages. Collection of 9.5 to 10 milliliters of peripheral blood was performed for each donor. The extraction recovered at least 5 micrograms of total RNA per sample. Study-wide points: It was held that the diversity estimates obtained from one million T cells were underestimates. Any changes in expanded clonotypes were possibly confounded, as donor CMV status remained unknown.

Sequencing was performed on blood. The chain couples TRBV6-6 to TRBJ2-7; no reliable D call. The sequence was collected from an older woman in good health. The CDR3 bases are TGTGCCAGCAGAGAAATCGGCCAGTCCTACGAGCAGTACTTC. Encoded protein: CASREIGQSYEQYF.